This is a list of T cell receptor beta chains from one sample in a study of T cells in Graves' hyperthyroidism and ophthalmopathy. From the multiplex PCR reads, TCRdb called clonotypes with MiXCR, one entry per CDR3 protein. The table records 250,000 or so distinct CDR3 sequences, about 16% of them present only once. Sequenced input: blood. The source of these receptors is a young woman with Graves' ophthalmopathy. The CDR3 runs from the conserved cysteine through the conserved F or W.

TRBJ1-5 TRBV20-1 CSAGHNSNQPQHF
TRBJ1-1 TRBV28 CASSFTENTEAFF
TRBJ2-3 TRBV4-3 CASSQGASQGRVYTQYF
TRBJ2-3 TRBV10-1 CASSGTGEVLEYF
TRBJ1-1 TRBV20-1 CSAPGVTRTEAFF
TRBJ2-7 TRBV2 CASRDTGGVYEQYF
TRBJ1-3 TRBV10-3 CAISDMTGNTIYF
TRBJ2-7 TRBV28 CASSWTGYEQYF
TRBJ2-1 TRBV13 CASSLDLGPSYNEQFF
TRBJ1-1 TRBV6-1 CASSKQGGLWTEAFF
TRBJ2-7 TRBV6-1 CASSERAARSSYEQYF
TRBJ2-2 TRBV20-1 CSAISGLAGDGELFF
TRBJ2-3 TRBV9 CASSVVAGGYTDTQYF
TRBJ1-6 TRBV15 CATSRDSGARSPLHF
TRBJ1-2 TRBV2 CASRGGSNYGYTF
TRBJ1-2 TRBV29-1 CSVEFTTGPNYGYTF
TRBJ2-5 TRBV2 CASSDWGQGRETQYF
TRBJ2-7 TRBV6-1 CASSPFAGVIYEQYF
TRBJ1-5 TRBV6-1 CASTNTGTDNQPQHF
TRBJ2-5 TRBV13 CASSLAAGWETQYF
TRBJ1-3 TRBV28 CASLGLSGNTIYF
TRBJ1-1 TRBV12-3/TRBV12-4 CASSPPGTGGDIGTEAFF